This entry features one T cell receptor (beta chain) sequence. What it binds is not known. This entry is derived from a study of regulatory T cells in long-lasting Graves disease. Described time point: newly diagnosed GD, antithyroid drugs for less than 3 months. After RNA was extracted from PBMCs, the TCR library was made from it. Tubes containing EDTA received approximately 8.7 milliliters of drawn peripheral blood. The study, taken as a whole, reports: Analysis covered peripheral blood alone, not thyroid tissue.

The V end lost 1 base, the J end lost 2 bases, and 9 bases lay between the germline ends. The CDR3 has 14 amino acids. Germline values: CDR1 SNHLY, CDR2 FYNNEI. The authors built TCR beta libraries using iRepertoire HTBI primers and Arm-PCR of CDR3 regions. TCRdb processed the multiplex PCR reads anew with MiXCR; each CDR3 protein has one entry. The repertoire holds about 450,000 distinct CDR3 sequences, with 13% to 15% as singletons. These data also formed part of another study, on T cells in Graves' hyperthyroidism and ophthalmopathy. That investigation notes: HTBI primers were employed in a first-round RT-PCR of the TCR CDR3.

This chain connects TRBV2 to TRBJ2-7; D may be TRBD2 (6 bases). The origin of this receptor is a woman aged 45-65 years with Graves disease. The input for sequencing was peripheral blood mononuclear cells (PBMCs), taken at new diagnosis, from a patient treated with antithyroid drugs. This CDR3 reads CASSEVRGTYEQYF. Here the CDR3 DNA reads TGTGCCAGCAGTGAAGTACGGGGGACCTACGAGCAGTACTTC.